The 30 T cell receptor beta chains below were found in one sample sequenced in a study of STAT5B mutations in CD4+ large granular lymphocyte leukemia. Generated by immunoSEQ multiplex PCR, the TCRdb table keeps only in-frame clones and is missing some. The sample records fewer than 40,000 clones, about 70% being singletons. Sequencing was carried out using CD4+ T cells from blood buffy coats. All receptors derive from a human donor in good health.

The chain couples TRBV5-6 to TRBJ1-6; a weak D match, TRBD1 (5 bases). This CDR3 comprises 19 residues. V was shortened by 0 bases and J by 7 bases, with 23 bases between the two germline ends. The germline CDR1 and CDR2 sequences are SGHDT and YYEEEE. CDR3 amino acids: CASSLVPPGFVTKNSPLHF. DNA for the CDR3: TGTGCCAGCAGCTTGGTCCCGCCAGGGTTTGTTACAAAGAATTCACCCCTCCACTTT.

The chain has TRBV5-4 and TRBJ2-3, with D unresolved. This CDR3 comprises 15 residues. V was pared by 4 bases and J by 6 bases, with 18 bases between. CDR1 is SGHNT and CDR2 is YYREEE in the germline V gene (reference sequence). CDR3 in DNA: TGTGCCAGCAGCGCGAACGGGTTGTATACGGATACGCAGTATTTT. It yields the protein CASSANGLYTDTQYF.

The chain is built from TRBV5-1 and TRBJ1-2; a possible D gene is TRBD1 (6 bases). There are 16 residues in the CDR3. V gave up 0 bases and J gave up 7 bases, with 19 bases separating them. Germline-derived CDR1 and CDR2 are SGHRS and YFSETQ. CDR3 in amino acids: CASSLGQGQGSSGYTF. The CDR3 bases are TGCGCCAGCAGCTTGGGCCAGGGGCAGGGAAGTTCTGGCTACACCTTC. Combining the CDR3 with reference TRBV5-1 and TRBJ1-2 gives the whole variable domain KAGVTQTPRYLIKTRGQQVTLSCSPISGHRSVSWYQQTPGQGLQFLFEYFSETQRNKGNFPGRFSGRQFSNSRSEMNVSTLELGDSALYLCASSLGQGQGSSGYTFGSGTRLTVV.

The V and J genes are TRBV6-6 and TRBJ2-2; D uncertain. Germline V gene data show CDR1 as MNHNY and CDR2 as SVGAGI (reference sequence). V shed 10 bases and J shed 4 bases, with 16 bases lying between them. This CDR3 is 14 amino acids long. DNA of the CDR3: TGTGCCACTCGACTCGGACCGAGCACCGGGGAGCTGTTTTTT. Its translation: CATRLGPSTGELFF.

V gene TRBV2 combines with J gene TRBJ2-2, with a tentative D call TRBD2 (6 bases). V was pared by 6 bases and J by 1 base, with 15 bases between. Germline V gene data show CDR1 as SNHLY and CDR2 as FYNNEI. CDR3 length: 16 residues. The CDR3 spells CASSLGGARNTGELFF. CDR3 in DNA: TGTGCCAGCAGCCTCGGAGGGGCCAGGAACACCGGGGAGCTGTTTTTT.

The gene calls are TRBV5-6 and TRBJ1-2, with 11 bases aligning to TRBD1. Germline V gene lookup returns CDR1 SGHDT and CDR2 YYEEEE. J gave up 4 bases and V 0 bases, and 5 bases lay outside the gene matches. The CDR3 runs to 16 residues. CDR3 nucleotides: TGTGCCAGCAGCTTGGAGGGGACAGGGGGGATCTATGGCTACACCTTC. Translating it yields CASSLEGTGGIYGYTF.

The V call is TRBV11-2, the J call TRBJ2-7; weak D call: TRBD1 (7 bases). V was trimmed by 5 bases and J by 1 base, leaving 12 bases between them. The V gene's germline CDR1 is SGHAT and CDR2 FQNNGV. The CDR3 is 14 amino acids. The CDR3 nucleotides are TGTGCCAGCAGCCGACAGGGAGGATCCTACGAGCAGTACTTC. It is translated as CASSRQGGSYEQYF.

The chain employs TRBV2 and TRBJ2-5; D is possibly TRBD2 (6 bases). The CDR3 is made up of 13 amino acids. Germline V gene sequence: CDR1 SNHLY, CDR2 FYNNEI. Trimming left V 10 bases short and J 5 bases short, with 17 bases between. The CDR3 sequence is CAIPRREGETQYF. The CDR3 nucleotides read TGTGCCATCCCACGGCGGGAAGGGGAGACCCAGTACTTC.

The chain has TRBV11-3 and TRBJ2-1, with 9 nucleotides matching TRBD2. Per germline, CDR1 SGHNT and CDR2 YENEEA. The ends lost 5 bases at V and 7 bases at J; junction bases unmatched: 6. This CDR3 is built from 14 residues. CDR3 sequence reads: CASSPRTSENEQFF. CDR3 DNA sequence: TGTGCCAGCAGCCCCCGGACTAGCGAAAATGAGCAGTTCTTC. The variable domain in full, completed from reference TRBV11-3 and TRBJ2-1, reads EAGVVQSPRYKIIEKKQPVAFWCNPISGHNTLYWYLQNLGQGPELLIRYENEEAVDDSQLPKDRFSAERLKGVDSTLKIQPAELGDSAVYLCASSPRTSENEQFFGPGTRLTVL.

V is TRBV19 and J is TRBJ1-2; D ambiguous. The CDR3 runs to 14 residues. Germline assignment: CDR1 LNHDA and CDR2 SQIVND (reference sequence). Trimming removed 3 bases from V and 4 bases from J, with 12 bases in between. The CDR3 loop is CASSMPGNSYGYTF. The CDR3 DNA reads as TGTGCCAGTAGTATGCCCGGGAATAGCTATGGCTACACCTTC.

V usage is TRBV11-2 and J usage is TRBJ2-7; 8 nucleotides align to TRBD1. Germline V gives CDR1 SGHAT, CDR2 FQNNGV. This CDR3 comprises 14 residues. V trimming: 5 bases; J trimming: 8 bases; junction bases outside the gene matches: 11. CDR3 nucleotides: TGTGCCAGCAGCCTAAGGACAGGGTTGGGGAAGCAGTACTTC. Translated: CASSLRTGLGKQYF.

In this sample, this clone turned up once. The chain recombines TRBV6-1 with TRBJ2-7; TRBD1 matches 10 bases. This CDR3 is built from 15 residues. V dropped 7 bases and J dropped 6; count of bases not matched to a gene: 12. Germline V gene lookup returns CDR1 MNHNS and CDR2 SASEGT. CDR3 sequence: CASTNPGQGTREQYF. The DNA for the CDR3 is TGTGCCAGCACCAATCCGGGACAGGGGACCCGCGAGCAGTACTTC.

This chain links TRBV5-8 with TRBJ2-7, with 8 nucleotides matching TRBD2. Germline V gene data show CDR1 as SGHTS and CDR2 as YDEGEE. The CDR3 extends over 14 amino acids. Trimming took 4 bases from V and 4 from J; bases not matched to a gene: 7. The CDR3 loop is CASSRSGSWYEQYF. The CDR3 region has the DNA TGTGCCAGCAGCAGAAGCGGGAGCTGGTACGAGCAGTACTTC.

The chain couples TRBV6-1 to TRBJ1-3; D remains ambiguous. Germline loops: CDR1 MNHNS, CDR2 SASEGT. This CDR3 contains 14 residues. V was pared by 5 bases and J by 2 bases, with 10 bases between. CDR3 protein: CASSPGGAGNTIYF. The CDR3 DNA follows: TGTGCCAGCAGTCCAGGTGGCGCTGGAAACACCATATATTTT.

This clone has more than one count but fewer than ten. The chain recombines TRBV10-1 with TRBJ1-1; D is possibly TRBD1 (5 bases). The CDR3 consists of 14 residues. V lost 5 bases, J lost 3 bases, and 13 bases lay in between. In germline, CDR1 is WNHNN, CDR2 SYGVQD (reference sequence). The CDR3 reads CASSPSGGDTEAFF. CDR3 bases: TGCGCCAGCAGTCCTTCGGGGGGGGACACTGAAGCTTTCTTT.

The CDR3 nucleotides read TGTGCCAGCAGCTCTACAGGGGTCTCTGGAAACACCATATATTTT. It yields the protein CASSSTGVSGNTIYF. The chain employs TRBV7-9 and TRBJ1-3; 7 nucleotides align to TRBD1. CDR1 is SEHNR and CDR2 is FQNEAQ in the germline V gene (reference sequence). Losses at the gene ends were 4 bases for V and 0 bases for J; bases not matched to a gene: 3. The CDR3 sequence is 15 residues long.

The J gene is TRBJ1-1, the V gene TRBV6-1; 7 nucleotides align to TRBD1. The CDR3 has 13 amino acids. With V trimmed by 7 bases and J by 2 bases, 4 bases remained unmatched. Germline CDR1 MNHNS, CDR2 SASEGT. CDR3: CASTRDSNTEAFF. In nucleotides, the CDR3 is TGTGCCAGCACTCGGGACAGTAACACTGAAGCTTTCTTT.

The V and J genes are TRBV7-9 and TRBJ1-1; possibly TRBD1 for D (5 bases). Germline values: CDR1 SEHNR, CDR2 FQNEAQ (reference sequence). The CDR3 length is 15 residues. V lost 1 base and J lost 6, with 15 bases in between. CDR3 nucleotides: TGTGCCAGCAGCTTAGAGTTGGGGGTTGGATCTGAAGCTTTCTTT. Translation: CASSLELGVGSEAFF.

This rearrangement joins TRBV10-3 to TRBJ2-7, with 7 bases aligning to TRBD1. V lost 6 bases and J lost 3; bases outside the gene matches: 5. Germline lookup yields CDR1 ENHRY and CDR2 SYGVKD. The CDR3 has 13 amino acids. The DNA for the CDR3 is TGTGCCATCAGACCCGACAGGGTCTACGAGCAGTACTTC. Translating gives CAIRPDRVYEQYF.

The chain is built from TRBV19 and TRBJ1-1; D call uncertain. CDR3 length equals 13 residues. V was shortened by 3 bases and J by 5 bases, with 10 bases between the two germline ends. Germline CDR1 reads LNHDA; CDR2 reads SQIVND (reference sequence). In nucleotides, the CDR3 is TGTGCCAGTAGTATCCGAATGGGAACTGAAGCTTTCTTT. This codes for CASSIRMGTEAFF.

J is TRBJ1-1 and V is TRBV6-5, with 9 bases aligning to TRBD1. The CDR3 has 15 amino acids. V shed 6 bases, J shed 6 bases, and the junction held 11 bases outside the gene matches. Germline V gene sequence: CDR1 MNHEY, CDR2 SVGAGI. Written as DNA, the CDR3 is TGTGCCAGCAGAAATAACAGGGGGCGCGGGGCTGAAGCTTTCTTT. It translates to CASRNNRGRGAEAFF.

The chain employs TRBV27 and TRBJ1-4, with 9 bases that match TRBD1. J gave up 7 bases and V 2 bases, and 8 bases lay outside the gene matches. The CDR3 is made up of 16 amino acids. Germline V gene data show CDR1 as MNHEY and CDR2 as SMNVEV (reference sequence). CDR3 region: CASSLVPGQGVEKLFF. Written as DNA, the CDR3 is TGTGCCAGCAGTTTAGTACCGGGACAGGGTGTTGAAAAACTGTTTTTT.

The chain uses TRBV6-5 and TRBJ2-7; 14 bases match TRBD2. Losses at the gene ends were 3 bases for V and 6 bases for J; bases not matched to a gene: 7. There are 16 residues in the CDR3. Germline loops: CDR1 MNHEY, CDR2 SVGAGI. The DNA for the CDR3 is TGTGCCAGCAGTTATTCCGGGACTAGCGGGAGTTCCGAGCAGTACTTC. Translating gives CASSYSGTSGSSEQYF.

The chain uses TRBV2 and TRBJ2-2, with a weak D call TRBD1 (6 bases). Germline CDR1 reads SNHLY; CDR2 reads FYNNEI. The CDR3 extends over 14 amino acids. The CDR3 protein is CAGRTDSNTGELFF. CDR3 DNA sequence: TGTGCTGGGCGGACAGACAGCAACACCGGGGAGCTGTTTTTT.

This chain uses TRBV27 with TRBJ1-2, with D maybe TRBD1 (6 bases). CDR3 length equals 13 residues. V lost 5 bases and J 5 bases, leaving 12 bases between the germline ends. The germline gives CDR1 MNHEY, CDR2 SMNVEV (reference sequence). The chain's CDR3 is CASSPRQAYGYTF. CDR3 nucleotide sequence: TGTGCCAGCAGTCCGAGACAGGCATATGGCTACACCTTC.

The rearrangement joins TRBV11-2 to TRBJ1-1; 7 positions match TRBD1. With 3 bases clipped from V and 8 bases from J, the junction kept 9 bases outside the gene matches. The germline gives CDR1 SGHAT, CDR2 FQNNGV. This CDR3 has 14 residues. The CDR3 sequence is CASSFGDRRSEAFF. Here the CDR3 DNA reads TGTGCCAGCAGCTTTGGGGACAGAAGATCCGAAGCTTTCTTT.

The V call is TRBV11-2, the J call TRBJ2-1, with 10 bases identical to TRBD2. Germline CDR1 reads SGHAT; CDR2 reads FQNNGV. The V gene end was trimmed by 5 bases and the J gene end by 1 base; junction bases not matched to a gene: 5. CDR3 length equals 16 residues. The CDR3 protein is CASSPPTSGSYNEQFF. The CDR3 nucleotides read TGTGCCAGCAGCCCCCCGACTAGCGGGTCCTACAATGAGCAGTTCTTC.

This chain links TRBV9 with TRBJ1-4, with D unresolved. Germline V CDR1 and CDR2: SGDLS, YYNGEE. V lost 2 bases and J lost 0, with 5 bases in between. The CDR3 contains 14 residues. For the CDR3, the DNA is TGTGCCAGCAGCGTGTCTGCAACTAATGAAAAACTGTTTTTT. Amino acids: CASSVSATNEKLFF.

The chain links TRBV9 to TRBJ1-3; perhaps TRBD1 as D (5 bases). V shed 0 bases and J shed 0 bases, with 13 bases lying between them. The CDR3 contains 17 residues. Germline loops: CDR1 SGDLS, CDR2 YYNGEE. CDR3 sequence (DNA): TGTGCCAGCAGCGTAGCTCTCGACAGCTACTCTGGAAACACCATATATTTT. Translation gives CASSVALDSYSGNTIYF.

The chain recombines TRBV5-6 with TRBJ2-7, with D unclear. Germline V lookup: CDR1 SGHDT, CDR2 YYEEEE. Deletions cut 4 bases from V and 0 bases from J, with 11 bases between. This CDR3 spans 14 amino acids. The CDR3 loop is CASSLTGPSYEQYF. For the CDR3, the DNA is TGTGCCAGCAGCCTCACCGGGCCCTCCTACGAGCAGTACTTC.